This TCR beta chain stems from a study of T cells in Graves' hyperthyroidism and ophthalmopathy. Amplification of TCR beta CDR3 regions was performed using RNA transcripts as template. HTBI primers were employed in a first-round RT-PCR of the TCR CDR3. TCRdb reprocessed the multiplex PCR reads via MiXCR and lists one record per CDR3 protein. Seen here are under 350,000 distinct CDR3 sequences, roughly 23% observed once, and the top ten hold 50%. Trimming took off 4 bases at V and 5 bases at J, with 20 bases between the two ends. The CDR3 has 16 residues. Germline lookup yields CDR1 SGHNT and CDR2 YYREEE (reference sequence).

This clonotype was obtained from a woman aged 45-65 years with Graves' hyperthyroidism. V and J are TRBV5-4 and TRBJ2-3; either TRBD1 or TRBD2 may supply D (5 bases each). The sequencing input was blood. CDR3 region: CASSASSFLGGDTQYF. The DNA for the CDR3 is TGTGCCAGCAGCGCTAGCAGTTTCCTTGGGGGAGATACGCAGTATTTT.